The present T cell receptor (beta chain) was sequenced within a study of cytomegalovirus exposure and HLA in healthy donors (dated by TCRdb to 2015 to 2018). In terms of the full investigation: An earlier analysis of roughly 570 of the donors reported around 280 Gb of sequence data and 95 million to 140 million unique TCR beta sequences obtained from 150 million to 200 million T cells. An early release covering about 600 HLA-typed donors comprised roughly 300 gigabases of sequencing data and tens of millions of unique TCR sequences. The genetic ancestry cluster associated with self-reported Caucasian donors included 65% to 90% of the roughly 390 genotyped donors. The study aimed to test whether cataloging public T cell receptors could reveal signatures of past pathogen exposure. The study used immunosequencing to profile the T cell repertoires of approximately 630 subjects and linked those repertoires to cytomegalovirus serostatus. Besides the first cohort of approximately 670 subjects, a separate validation cohort made up of some 110 different subjects was used. The study combined high-throughput TCR immunosequencing, statistical association of individual TCRs with disease status, and machine learning to predict cytomegalovirus infection status. A later analysis re-analyzed previously published TCR beta repertoires from about 600 donors and added high-resolution HLA genotyping to study TCR occurrence patterns. The later analysis used no new phenotypic data to find candidate immune exposures, relying instead on TCR beta sequences and their occurrence across donors. In an earlier analysis of several hundred of the donors, high-throughput TCR beta sequencing was used to judge whether each TCR beta V gene segment behaved as functional or pseudogenic. Donor age, sex, ethnicity and CMV serostatus were compiled together with the repertoire data. A later genetic analysis used genome-wide SNP genotypes for about 60% of the roughly 700 donors, treating that subset as a discovery cohort. Every repertoire in the discovery cohort had been generated on one and the same sequencing platform. HLA typing included class I and class II loci at four-digit resolution. Typing coverage differed by locus: A, B, C, DRB1 and DQB1 were typed in roughly 620-640 donors, DQA1 in 500 to 550, DPA1 in around 600, and DPB1 in just under 480. Four to six DR-DQ haplotypes were handled as single units for association and clustering because linkage in the cohort was strong. Among 300 to 500 genotyped donors of the cohort, an average of approximately 200,000 unique TCR beta nucleotide sequences was sequenced per donor, of which roughly 18% were non-productive. Overall study outcomes, separate from this receptor: Around 16 rarely observed V segments, including chromosome 9 orphons, were excluded from the earlier analysis of approximately 500 of the donors because counts were too low. Because some donors lacked HLA typing at each locus, the association tests relied only on the typed subset. Cytomegalovirus status was reported to be diagnosed by the classifier with high specificity and sensitivity in both the original and validation cohorts. Most TCR sequences were seen in very few donors, while some public TCRs were found in many individuals. Some IMGT-functional V segments, including TRBV6-2 and TRBV6-3, could not be told apart with the 87-base-pair reads, so those segments were excluded. An association between a missense DCLRE1C variant and V-gene and J-gene trimming of TCR beta chains was found in a later genetic analysis and replicated in an independent cohort. A later analysis associated 16,951 TCR beta sequences with specific HLA alleles at a false discovery rate of 0.05. According to a later analysis, TCR association rates differed among HLA loci, with DRB1 alleles showing the most associated TCRs and HLA-C alleles showing the fewest. In an earlier analysis of several hundred of the donors, most TCR beta V segments were observed in productive rearrangements about 90% or about 30% of the time, broadly matching IMGT annotations. In a later analysis, HLA-associated TCR beta chains were found to be more clonally expanded and to have lower generation probabilities than equally common non-associated chains. A cluster of highly shared sequence variants was judged likely to represent a technical artifact of the sequencing pipeline. Correlated functional status among segregating V segments might be attributable to linkage disequilibrium, but an unknown experimental factor could not be ruled out. According to a later analysis, most CMV-associated TCR beta chains appeared to be HLA-restricted, and the HLA associations seemed to be driven largely by CMV exposure. Assigning TCR associations to individual alleles was difficult when HLA alleles, especially DR and DQ, strongly co-occurred. CMV serostatus was the only immune exposure information available for the cohort. The authors suggested that the approach could potentially be generalized to other disease states and immunological phenotypes. In vitro tests confirmed that three of the cytomegalovirus-associated TCR beta chains recognize cytomegalovirus antigens. In the study, some 160 TCR beta chains were listed as associated with cytomegalovirus. According to a later genetic analysis, donors in an Asian-associated ancestry cluster had fewer N-insertions in productive TCRs than the approximately 670-donor mean. A further reported finding was that TCR beta sequences accurately predicted the HLA-A and HLA-B alleles for most subjects in the first cohort. Several of the top co-occurrence clusters appeared to be linked to parvovirus B19, influenza, CMV and Epstein-Barr virus, according to a later analysis. Roughly uniform sequencing depth across donors was assumed in presence/absence analyses, although this assumption may not hold. Only TCR beta chains were sequenced in this cohort, and the absence of alpha or paired-chain data limited detectable features.

The library was obtained by the immunoSEQ multiplex PCR assay. A mixture of 60 forward primers for TCR Vbeta segments and 13 reverse primers for TCR Jbeta segments was used in the multiplex PCR. The CDR3 region of rearranged TCR beta genes was amplified from genomic DNA with a multiplex PCR assay. On the Illumina HiSeq System, the amplified TCR beta libraries were sequenced as 87-base-pair reads. Concerning the study's data processing: A later analysis counted tens of millions of unique TCR beta chains across the 550 to 750 repertoires, and around 12 million of these chains were shared by at least two donors. Raw reads were error-corrected and collapsed into unique sequences with a nearest-neighbor algorithm that merged closely related sequences to remove PCR and sequencing errors. V, D and J gene segments were assigned by aligning CDR3 sequences to IMGT reference sequences. For a sequence to be retained, at least a six-nucleotide match to both a V gene segment and a J gene segment was required. Rearrangements were classified as productive when the CDR3 lacked stop codons and remained in frame with V and J, and all other rearrangements were classified as non-productive. CDR3 was defined according to IMGT convention as the region running from the second conserved V-encoded cysteine to the conserved J-encoded phenylalanine. The earlier analysis of 587 of the donors excluded any sequence lacking an unambiguous match to a single V gene segment. In an earlier analysis of 587 of the donors, V segments were called functional above 56.7% productive rearrangements and were called segregating when the between-donor standard deviation exceeded 5%. A statistical classification framework was built for diagnosing cytomegalovirus status from the catalog of TCR beta chain sequences. In a later analysis, TCR nucleotide sequences were compared against IMGT/GENE-DB human TR gene sequences so that V and J genes could be assigned. Using the TCRdist pipeline, a later analysis assigned CDR3 sequences along with most-parsimonious VDJ recombination scenarios. In a later analysis, each TCR beta chain was defined by its CDR3 amino acid sequence together with its V-gene family, and reads without a unique V-gene family were excluded. As a way to deal with suspected cross-contamination and a sequencing artifact, a later analysis dropped under 600 nucleotide sequences that were highly shared and had low generation probability. For each public chain, a later analysis derived a clonal expansion index from normalized ranks of inferred template counts within each repertoire. In a later analysis, generation probabilities were computed with a VDJ recombination model fitted to out-of-frame rearrangements, and the resulting probabilities were checked against IGoR. Hypergeometric tests were used in a later analysis to score TCR-TCR, TCR-HLA and TCR-CMV co-occurrence, with a repertoire-size bias correction applied to the TCR pairs. In a later analysis, false discovery rates were estimated by permuting HLA or CMV assignments 20 times. In a later analysis, co-occurring TCRs were grouped with DBSCAN, and TCRdist sequence similarity was added when clustering was performed within HLA-allele-positive subsets. Repertoires with fewer than 30,000 or more than 120,000 public chains, plus five repertoires with anomalous nucleotide sharing, were excluded from co-occurrence clustering. Here the immuneACCESS table is served through TCRdb, limited to in-frame sequences with V and J called. Missing clones are a known gap in these copies; in checked studies unresolved V genes cover under half, and the rest lacks a known reason. V, J and clone size were drawn from that table, and D and trimming were deduced from the DNA. The sample table shows about 160,000 clones, and 65% to 85% are seen once. The top ten hold around 6.9% of the sample.

The CDR3 numbers 16 residues from cysteine through phenylalanine. Left in the record is the CDR3 DNA by itself, 48 bases read in frame from the first base. The junction carries 13 bases between V and J, which are trimmed by 2 bases and 1 base respectively. As encoded in the germline V gene, CDR1 is MGHDK while CDR2 is SYGVNS. This clone came up a few times. What antigen it recognizes has not been identified. It has no much larger one-base neighbor in the sample; base qualities were not kept. In total, approximately 610 healthy bone marrow donors made up the cohort. At the time of sampling, every cohort member was nominally healthy, though immune exposures that went unrecorded were likely present. The donor tested CMV seropositive and was one of the 289 seropositive cohort members. Each donor provided a peripheral blood sample, and peripheral blood mononuclear cells were used for TCR beta sequencing. Genomic DNA was extracted from the blood cell samples with the Qiagen DNeasy Blood Extraction Kit.

The TCR sequence derives from a man aged 35 to 55 in good health and CMV-seropositive. The chain couples TRBV25-1 to TRBJ2-3, with no reliable assignment of the D segment. Sequences were obtained from PBMCs. The encoded CDR3 is CASSEAGHTRTDTQYF. At the DNA level, the sequence is TGTGCCAGCAGTGAAGCTGGCCACACCCGCACAGATACGCAGTATTTT.